This entry lists 25 T cell receptor beta chains sequenced from one sample in a study of blood T cell repertoires in COVID-19 (dated by TCRdb to about 2020). The protocol used for the library was the immunoSEQ multiplex PCR assay. TCRdb provides this immuneACCESS table in a form limited to in-frame rearrangements. Some clones are lacking; in checked studies, under half of them reflect an unresolved V gene, and why the rest are absent is not known. Across this sample there are some 190,000 clones, with 76% seen only once. The top ten hold about a sixth of the sample. Sequencing was performed on PBMCs or T cells enriched from blood (not recorded which). The origin of the receptors is a woman aged 50 to 60 with acute COVID-19.

V and J are TRBV6-5 and TRBJ1-4; 8 nucleotides agree with TRBD1. This CDR3 has 14 amino acids. V lost 5 bases and J lost 3; bases outside the gene matches: 2. CDR1 is MNHEY and CDR2 is SVGAGI in the germline V gene. The CDR3 nucleotides are TGTGCCAGCAGTCACAGGGGGGCTAATGAAAAACTGTTTTTT. Translated, it gives CASSHRGANEKLFF.

The chain recombines TRBV3-1 (or the pseudogene TRBV3-2) with TRBJ1-6; tentative D call: TRBD1 (6 bases). Germline V CDR1 and CDR2: LGHDT, YNNKEL (reference sequence). Trimming pared 6 bases from V and 6 bases from J, leaving 15 bases between. The CDR3 has 15 residues. CDR3 nucleotides: TGTGCCAGCAGACCCGGGACACAACTTAATTCACCCCTCCACTTT. Its protein product is CASRPGTQLNSPLHF.

The rearrangement joins TRBV4-2 to TRBJ2-1, with 11 bases lining up with TRBD2. V trimming: 4 bases; J trimming: 8 bases; junction bases outside the gene matches: 10. CDR3 length: 16 amino acids. The germline CDR1 and CDR2 sequences are LGHNA and YNFKEQ. CDR3 in DNA: TGTGCCAGCAGCCCCGGCGCTCTAGCGGGGGGCGATGAGCAGTTCTTC. Amino acid sequence: CASSPGALAGGDEQFF.

The sample holds a few counts of this clone. The V call is TRBV28, the J call TRBJ2-3, with D tentatively TRBD1 (6 bases). The CDR3 is 15 residues long. The germline gives CDR1 MDHEN, CDR2 SYDVKM. V was cut by 3 bases and J by 5 bases, with 15 bases left in between. CDR3: CASSFGTPSIDTQYF. The CDR3 DNA follows: TGTGCCAGCAGTTTCGGGACACCTAGTATAGATACGCAGTATTTT.

This clone was seen just once. The rearrangement joins TRBV9 to TRBJ1-2; weak D call: TRBD1 (6 bases). Between the trimmed V and J ends, which lost 4 bases and 7 bases, there was a span of 20 bases. This CDR3 contains 15 residues. Germline V gives CDR1 SGDLS, CDR2 YYNGEE. CDR3 region: CASSLNTGPQGGYTF. Here the CDR3 DNA reads TGTGCCAGCAGCCTCAACACAGGGCCTCAGGGTGGCTACACCTTC. The full variable domain, with the rest looked up from reference TRBV9 and TRBJ1-2, is DSGVTQTPKHLITATGQRVTLRCSPRSGDLSVYWYQQSLDQGLQFLIQYYNGEERAKGNILERFSAQQFPDLHSELNLSSLELGDSALYFCASSLNTGPQGGYTFGSGTRLTVV.

CDR3 in DNA: TGTGCCAGCAGCTATGAGACAGGGGCCGTGTCTGAAGCTTTCTTT. Amino acid sequence: CASSYETGAVSEAFF. The chain employs TRBV7-8 and TRBJ1-1, with 8 bases matching TRBD1. The CDR3 has 15 amino acids. Trimming removed 4 bases from V and 6 bases from J; junction bases left unmatched: 10. The germline gives CDR1 SGHVS, CDR2 FQNEAQ.

V is TRBV30 and J is TRBJ2-6; TRBD1 matches 7 bases. The CDR3 is 17 amino acids. From germline, CDR1 is GTSNPN and CDR2 SVGIG (reference sequence). CDR3 DNA: TGTGCAACCAACTCAAGGGACAGTGCCTCTGGGGCCAACGTCCTGACTTTC. Residues: CATNSRDSASGANVLTF.

This chain joins TRBV6-6 and TRBJ1-5; 8 bases align to TRBD1. CDR1 is MNHNY, CDR2 SVGAGI, per germline (reference sequence). This CDR3 region has 16 residues. V shed 2 bases and J 2 bases; nucleotides not matched to a gene: 5. For the CDR3, the DNA is TGTGCCAGCAGTTACGTGCAGGGGGCTGGCAATCAGCCCCAGCATTTT. Residues: CASSYVQGAGNQPQHF.

DNA for the CDR3: TGTGCCAGCAGGGATACGGGGGGACAGGTATATGGCTACACCTTC. Its translation: CASRDTGGQVYGYTF. The chain is built from TRBV2 and TRBJ1-2; 8 bases map to TRBD1. From germline, CDR1 is SNHLY and CDR2 FYNNEI. The CDR3 contains 15 residues. The V segment lost 6 bases and the J segment 5 bases; nucleotides outside the gene matches: 11.

The chain carries TRBV9 and TRBJ1-5; 9 positions agree with TRBD1. The ends lost 4 bases at V and 6 bases at J; junction bases unmatched: 8. Germline loops: CDR1 SGDLS, CDR2 YYNGEE. The CDR3 runs 15 residues. In DNA form, the CDR3 reads TGTGCCAGCAGCAAAACAGGGGGCGGCGGTCAGCCCCAGCATTTT. Protein product: CASSKTGGGGQPQHF.

The chain combines TRBV6-5 with TRBJ1-5; 8 bases align to TRBD1. V shed 7 bases and J 5 bases; nucleotides not matched to a gene: 10. The CDR3 length is 15 residues. Germline V gene lookup returns CDR1 MNHEY and CDR2 SVGAGI. The CDR3 is CASNPTGDWHQPQHF. CDR3 bases: TGTGCCAGCAACCCGACAGGGGATTGGCATCAGCCCCAGCATTTT.

This chain links TRBV6-5 with TRBJ1-1, with 7 bases identical to TRBD1. From germline, CDR1 is MNHEY and CDR2 SVGAGI. Trimming removed 4 bases from V and 1 base from J; junction bases left unmatched: 9. CDR3 size: 16 residues. CDR3 sequence reads: CASSSEGQRWNTEAFF. The CDR3 DNA sequence: TGTGCCAGCAGTTCCGAGGGACAGCGGTGGAACACTGAAGCTTTCTTT.

The genes are TRBV7-6 and TRBJ2-2; a possible D gene is TRBD2 (5 bases). Trimming left V 5 bases short and J 8 bases short, with 18 bases between. This CDR3 is 15 amino acids long. The V gene's germline CDR1 is SGHVS and CDR2 FNYEAQ. CDR3 DNA: TGTGCCAGCAGCCCCGGGGTGGGGAGCCTGGGGGAGCTGTTTTTT. It translates to CASSPGVGSLGELFF.

This clone was recorded a few times. This rearrangement joins TRBV5-6 to TRBJ2-2; D remains ambiguous. CDR1 and CDR2 (germline): SGHDT, YYEEEE. Trimming stripped 4 bases from V and 5 bases from J, with 12 bases between. This CDR3 spans 14 amino acids. CDR3 nucleotide sequence: TGTGCCAGCAGCCCTAGATCAACGACCGGGGAGCTGTTTTTT. It codes for CASSPRSTTGELFF.

With respect to this clone: This likely comes from a read error, as the CDR3 has no conserved phenylalanine or tryptophan at its end. The chain combines TRBV30 with TRBJ2-7, with unresolved D. Germline V CDR1 and CDR2: GTSNPN, SVGIG (reference sequence). Trimming cost V 3 bases and J 3 bases, with 6 bases left between them. The CDR3 totals 11 residues. The CDR3: CAWRVGYEQYI. The CDR3 DNA is TGTGCCTGGAGGGTGGGCTACGAGCAGTACATC.

The rearrangement joins TRBV5-5 to TRBJ1-1, with D uncertain. The germline gives CDR1 SGHKS, CDR2 YYEKEE (reference sequence). The CDR3 has 16 residues. Trimming took off 3 bases at V and 1 base at J, with 16 bases between the two ends. The CDR3 sequence: CASSWAGMRENTEAFF. Here the CDR3 DNA reads TGTGCCAGCAGCTGGGCAGGCATGAGGGAGAACACTGAAGCTTTCTTT.

The chain recombines TRBV6-1 with TRBJ1-2; D is uncertain. Germline loops: CDR1 MNHNS, CDR2 SASEGT. V lost 1 base and J lost 2, with 11 bases in between. CDR3 length equals 15 residues. CDR3: CASSEDPGLNYGYTF. The DNA for the CDR3 is TGTGCCAGCAGTGAAGACCCAGGCCTAAACTATGGCTACACCTTC.

The chain recombines TRBV29-1 with TRBJ1-4, with D perhaps matching TRBD1 (6 bases). Trimming took 6 bases from V and 2 from J, leaving 13 bases between them. This CDR3 spans 14 amino acids. Per the germline V gene, CDR1 is SQVTM and CDR2 is ANQGSEA. This CDR3 reads CSVSYRVTNEKLFF. DNA for the CDR3: TGCAGCGTCTCGTACAGGGTCACTAATGAAAAACTGTTTTTT.

This clone was seen a few times. The chain recombines TRBV18 with TRBJ2-7, with a weak D call TRBD1 (6 bases). The ends were cut back, 3 bases at V and 2 bases at J, with 14 bases in the middle. Germline V CDR1 and CDR2: KGHSH, LQKENI. The CDR3 consists of 15 residues. The CDR3 sequence is CASSPGRGAPYEQYV. The CDR3 DNA follows: TGTGCCAGCTCACCCGGCAGGGGAGCCCCCTACGAGCAGTACGTC.

The genes are TRBV9 and TRBJ2-2; 12 bases map to TRBD2. The CDR3 spans 16 residues. Trimming took 3 bases from V and 5 from J; bases not matched to a gene: 5. The germline CDR1 and CDR2 sequences are SGDLS and YYNGEE. The CDR3 sequence is CASSAGLAGFTGELFF. As DNA, the CDR3 is TGTGCCAGCAGCGCGGGACTAGCGGGTTTTACCGGGGAGCTGTTTTTT.

J is TRBJ1-1 and V is TRBV19; tentative D call: TRBD1 (6 bases). Trimming cost V 3 bases and J 3 bases, with 8 bases left between them. The CDR3 is 13 residues long. Germline CDR1 reads LNHDA; CDR2 reads SQIVND (reference sequence). Here the CDR3 DNA reads TGTGCCAGTAGTATTAACAGGGACACTGAAGCTTTCTTT. Amino acids: CASSINRDTEAFF.

The genes are TRBV4-2 and TRBJ2-5; perhaps TRBD1 as D (6 bases). The germline V gene encodes CDR1 LGHNA and CDR2 YNFKEQ. The CDR3 is made up of 17 amino acids. V gave up 4 bases and J gave up 0 bases, with 18 bases separating them. The CDR3 DNA follows: TGTGCCAGCAGCCCAGCTTCCGGACAGAGGTACCAAGAGACCCAGTACTTC. It codes for CASSPASGQRYQETQYF.

The chain uses TRBV6-5 and TRBJ1-2; unclear D gene. V lost 7 bases and J lost 8, with 8 bases in between. The CDR3 length is 10 residues. Germline V gene sequence: CDR1 MNHEY, CDR2 SVGAGI. CDR3 region: CASTPGGYTF. The CDR3 nucleotides are TGTGCCAGCACCCCCGGGGGCTACACCTTC.

This clone was counted once. V gene TRBV7-2 combines with J gene TRBJ1-4; 9 nucleotides agree with TRBD1. Per the germline V gene, CDR1 is SGHTA and CDR2 is FQGNSA. With V trimmed by 3 bases and J by 8 bases, 4 bases remained unmatched. This CDR3 is 14 amino acids long. CDR3 DNA sequence: TGTGCCAGCAGCTTCACAGGGGGCGGAGAAAAACTGTTTTTT. Its translation is CASSFTGGGEKLFF.

The table lists this clone with a count of one. V and J are TRBV11-2 and TRBJ2-7; maybe TRBD1 (6 bases). CDR3 length: 14 amino acids. Germline V lookup: CDR1 SGHAT, CDR2 FQNNGV. V was pared by 3 bases and J by 2 bases, with 11 bases between. The CDR3 loop is CASSFDRSTYEQYV. CDR3 nucleotide sequence: TGTGCCAGCAGCTTCGACAGGAGCACCTACGAGCAGTACGTC.